This TCR beta chain was identified in a study of read filtering for tumor transcriptome and immune sequencing. Bone marrow was sampled from every patient at the time of active disease. The library was built from around 400 ng RNA with molecular barcoded adaptors for alpha/delta and beta/gamma chains. TCRdb itself ran the reads through MiXCR, one entry per CDR3 protein. The sample lists 30,000 to 40,000 distinct CDR3 sequences, roughly 15% occurring once. Points from the study as a whole: The sorted CD138-negative fraction was a mixed bone marrow immune population, not purified T cells.

This clonotype was counted ten times or more. Its specificity is not known. Germline V gives CDR1 MNHNY, CDR2 SVGAGI (reference sequence). The CDR3 is 15 residues long. J gave up 6 bases and V 6 bases, and 8 bases lay outside the gene matches. Sequenced material: a population of CD138-negative cells sorted from bone marrow. The rearrangement uses TRBV6-6 and TRBJ2-2; 9 positions agree with TRBD1. This sequence originates from a donor over 35 with multiple myeloma. CDR3 residues: CASRGGQGWSGELFF. Here the CDR3 DNA reads TGTGCCAGCAGGGGGGGACAGGGTTGGTCCGGGGAGCTGTTTTTT.